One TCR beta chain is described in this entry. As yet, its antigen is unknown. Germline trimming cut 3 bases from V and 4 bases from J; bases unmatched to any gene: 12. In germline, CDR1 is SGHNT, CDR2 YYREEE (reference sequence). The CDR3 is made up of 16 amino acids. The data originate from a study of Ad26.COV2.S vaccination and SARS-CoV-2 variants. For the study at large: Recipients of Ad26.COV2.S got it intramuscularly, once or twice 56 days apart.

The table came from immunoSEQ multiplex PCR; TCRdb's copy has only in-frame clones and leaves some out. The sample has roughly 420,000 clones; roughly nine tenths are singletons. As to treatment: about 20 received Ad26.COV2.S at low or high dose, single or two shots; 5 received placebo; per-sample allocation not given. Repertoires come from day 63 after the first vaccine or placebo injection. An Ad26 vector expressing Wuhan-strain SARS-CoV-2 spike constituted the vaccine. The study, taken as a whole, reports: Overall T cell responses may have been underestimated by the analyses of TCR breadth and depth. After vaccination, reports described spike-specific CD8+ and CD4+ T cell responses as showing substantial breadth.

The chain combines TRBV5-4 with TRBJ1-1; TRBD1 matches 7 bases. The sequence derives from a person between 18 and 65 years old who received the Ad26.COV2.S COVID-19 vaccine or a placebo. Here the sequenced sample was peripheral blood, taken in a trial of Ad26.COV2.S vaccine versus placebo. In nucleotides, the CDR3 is TGTGCCAGCAGCTCCGGGACAGCGGCTGAAGTCACTGAAGCTTTCTTT. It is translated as CASSSGTAAEVTEAFF. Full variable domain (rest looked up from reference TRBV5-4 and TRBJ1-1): ETGVTQSPTHLIKTRGQQVTLRCSSQSGHNTVSWYQQALGQGPQFIFQYYREEENGRGNFPPRFSGLQFPNYSSELNVNALELDDSALYLCASSSGTAAEVTEAFFGQGTRLTVV.